This TCR beta chain comes out of a study of regulatory T cells in long-lasting Graves disease. Both iRepertoire HTBI primers and Arm-PCR of CDR3 regions were used to build the TCR beta libraries. Each CDR3 protein is one row after TCRdb ran MiXCR on the multiplex PCR reads. The sample contains a few hundred thousand distinct CDR3 sequences, 16% of which appear only once. This clonotype was detected ten times or more. Time point described: newly diagnosed GD, antithyroid drugs for less than 3 months. The authors made the TCR library using RNA they extracted from PBMCs. A further study also used this sample, focusing on T cells in Graves' hyperthyroidism and ophthalmopathy.

This sample comprised peripheral blood mononuclear cells (PBMCs), obtained at new diagnosis, from a patient treated with antithyroid drugs. The receptor was isolated from a man in his forties or fifties with Graves disease.

CDR3 region: CASSFWTGASEQYF. CDR3 in DNA: TGTGCCAGCAGTTTCTGGACAGGGGCGTCCGAGCAGTACTTC. The chain is built from TRBV28 and TRBJ2-7; 9 bases agree with TRBD1. Unmatched junction bases numbered 6, after V lost 3 bases and J lost 6 bases. Germline V CDR1 and CDR2: MDHEN, SYDVKM. The CDR3 has 14 residues.